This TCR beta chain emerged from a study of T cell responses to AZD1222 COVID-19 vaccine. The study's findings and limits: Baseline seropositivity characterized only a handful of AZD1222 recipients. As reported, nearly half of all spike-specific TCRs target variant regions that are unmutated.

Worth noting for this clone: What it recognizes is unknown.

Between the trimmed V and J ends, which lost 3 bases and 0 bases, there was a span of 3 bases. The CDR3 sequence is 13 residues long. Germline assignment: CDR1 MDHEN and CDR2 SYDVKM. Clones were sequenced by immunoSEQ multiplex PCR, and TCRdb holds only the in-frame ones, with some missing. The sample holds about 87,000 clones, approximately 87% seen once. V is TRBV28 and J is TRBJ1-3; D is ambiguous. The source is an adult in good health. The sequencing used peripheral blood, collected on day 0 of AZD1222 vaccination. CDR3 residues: CASSFPSGNTIYF. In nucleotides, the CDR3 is TGTGCCAGCAGTTTCCCCTCTGGAAACACCATATATTTT.